Following are 21 T cell receptor beta chains from one sample sequenced in a study of T cells expressing NK-cell markers. TCRdb re-called the 5' RACE reads and catalogs CDR3 proteins one per entry, DNA excluded. The sample holds 250,000 to 300,000 distinct CDR3 sequences. Sequencing used blood T cells: a sorted CD56 or NKG2C T cell subset, CD4+ or CD8+ T cells, or bulk PBMC T cells (not recorded which). The receptors originated from a woman between 18 and 69 years old in good health.

This CDR3 is CASSDRVAGSDIAKNIQYF. This chain uses TRBV6-4 with TRBJ2-4; TCRdb lists TRBD2, though no DNA is available to test this call. Germline V lookup: CDR1 MRHNA, CDR2 SNTAGT. This CDR3 contains 19 residues.

This chain links TRBV18 with TRBJ2-3; TCRdb gives TRBD2 as the D gene, but with no DNA this cannot be confirmed. This CDR3 is built from 12 residues. Per germline, CDR1 KGHSH and CDR2 LQKENI. CDR3 region: CASSPLEGTQYF.

The rearrangement uses TRBV15 and TRBJ1-4. The CDR3 is 14 amino acids. Germline loops: CDR1 LNHNV, CDR2 YYDKDF (reference sequence). CDR3 region: CATSSGEANEKLFF. Drawing the rest from reference TRBV15 and TRBJ1-4, the complete variable domain is DAMVIQNPRYQVTQFGKPVTLSCSQTLNHNVMYWYQQKSSQAPKLLFHYYDKDFNNEADTPDNFQSRRPNTSFCFLDIRSPGLGDTAMYLCATSSGEANEKLFFGSGTQLSVL.

The rearrangement links TRBV9 to TRBJ2-1; TCRdb's assignment of TRBD1 cannot be checked, as there is no DNA. Germline V gene data show CDR1 as SGDLS and CDR2 as YYNGEE. CDR3 length equals 13 residues. CDR3 loop: CASSVGGQGYQFF.

This chain uses TRBV11-2 with TRBJ2-5; TCRdb's D call, TRBD1, is unchecked because there is no DNA. CDR1 and CDR2 (germline): SGHAT, FQNNGV. The CDR3 has 19 residues. The CDR3 loop reads CASSPGGSWDRAFSETQYF.

This chain connects TRBV4-2 to TRBJ2-5; TCRdb names TRBD1, which stays unverified in the absence of DNA. This CDR3 has 13 residues. The V gene's germline CDR1 is LGHNA and CDR2 YNFKEQ. The CDR3 here is CASSQGTRETQYF.

The rearrangement uses TRBV7-8 and TRBJ1-1; without DNA, the TCRdb call of TRBD1 cannot be checked. This CDR3 is built from 14 residues. The germline V gene has CDR1 SGHVS and CDR2 FQNEAQ. CDR3 protein: CASSSQGGGTEAFF.

This chain connects TRBV7-9 to TRBJ2-6; TCRdb selects TRBD1, and the lack of DNA leaves this call unchecked. The germline V gene encodes CDR1 SEHNR and CDR2 FQNEAQ (reference sequence). This CDR3 comprises 17 residues. This CDR3 reads CASTRDGGSSGANVLTF.

The rearrangement joins TRBV7-2 to TRBJ2-3; TCRdb names TRBD2, which stays unverified in the absence of DNA. Germline CDR1 and CDR2: SGHTA and FQGNSA. The CDR3 is made up of 15 amino acids. The CDR3 is CASSTRTGPRDTQYF. The full variable domain, its missing parts supplied by reference TRBV7-2 and TRBJ2-3, is GAGVSQSPSNKVTEKGKDVELRCDPISGHTALYWYRQSLGQGLEFLIYFQGNSAPDKSGLPSDRFSAERTGGSVSTLTIQRTQQEDSAVYLCASSTRTGPRDTQYFGPGTRLTVL.

The J gene is TRBJ2-7, the V gene TRBV5-1; TCRdb's D call, TRBD1, is unchecked because there is no DNA. CDR1 and CDR2 (germline): SGHRS, YFSETQ. The CDR3 has 15 residues. This CDR3 is CASSLRGFGGDEQYF.

The chain carries TRBV20-1 and TRBJ2-7; with no DNA, the TCRdb D assignment of TRBD2 cannot be verified. Germline assignment: CDR1 DFQATT and CDR2 SNEGSKA (reference sequence). CDR3 length equals 16 residues. CDR3 region: CSARGSGRASNYEQYF.

V gene TRBV5-1 combines with J gene TRBJ2-1; TCRdb selects TRBD2, and the lack of DNA leaves this call unchecked. The CDR3 runs to 15 residues. CDR1 and CDR2 from the germline V gene are SGHRS and YFSETQ. The CDR3 is CASSPTGGGDNEQFF.

V and J are TRBV15 and TRBJ1-5; lacking DNA, the TRBD1 call made by TCRdb goes unchecked. CDR1 LNHNV and CDR2 YYDKDF come from the germline V gene (reference sequence). The CDR3 totals 18 residues. CDR3 amino acids: CATSRDSMDRGWKQPQHF. Based on the CDR3 plus reference TRBV15 and TRBJ1-5, the full variable domain is DAMVIQNPRYQVTQFGKPVTLSCSQTLNHNVMYWYQQKSSQAPKLLFHYYDKDFNNEADTPDNFQSRRPNTSFCFLDIRSPGLGDTAMYLCATSRDSMDRGWKQPQHFGDGTRLSIL.

This sequence joins TRBV5-4 and TRBJ2-1; there is no DNA to check the TCRdb D call of TRBD1. CDR1 and CDR2 (germline): SGHNT, YYREEE (reference sequence). The CDR3 spans 17 residues. CDR3 sequence: CASSSLRDRALYNEQFF.

The gene calls are TRBV25-1 and TRBJ2-3; TCRdb gives TRBD1 as the D gene, but with no DNA this cannot be confirmed. The CDR3 is 14 residues long. Germline CDR1 and CDR2: MGHDK and SYGVNS. Here the CDR3 reads CASSEPLYTDTQYF.

The genes are TRBV28 and TRBJ2-3; TCRdb outputs TRBD2, but without DNA this stays unchecked. CDR1 is MDHEN, CDR2 SYDVKM, per germline. The CDR3 is 15 amino acids. CDR3 sequence reads: CASSLGAGLTRTQYF.

This chain uses TRBV5-6 with TRBJ1-5; without DNA, the TCRdb call of TRBD1 cannot be checked. This CDR3 has 14 amino acids. Looked up from germline, CDR1 is SGHDT and CDR2 is YYEEEE. The CDR3 spells CASSLQGINQPQHF. Using reference TRBV5-6 and TRBJ1-5 for the parts outside the CDR3, the full variable domain is DAGVTQSPTHLIKTRGQQVTLRCSPKSGHDTVSWYQQALGQGPQFIFQYYEEEERQRGNFPDRFSGHQFPNYSSELNVNALLLGDSALYLCASSLQGINQPQHFGDGTRLSIL.

The chain joins TRBV5-5 to TRBJ1-1. The CDR3 sequence is 13 residues long. Germline CDR1 and CDR2: SGHKS and YYEKEE (reference sequence). CDR3 region: CASSSRWLTEAFF.

J is TRBJ1-2 and V is TRBV6-1; TCRdb indicates TRBD1, and absent DNA this call remains unverified. CDR1 MNHNS and CDR2 SASEGT come from the germline V gene. The CDR3 covers 14 residues. Here the CDR3 reads CASRPDRDHYGYTF.

The chain couples TRBV24-1 to TRBJ1-1; TCRdb lists TRBD1, though no DNA is available to test this call. CDR1 and CDR2 (germline): KGHDR, SFDVKD. The CDR3 totals 13 residues. This chain's CDR3 is CATSDSGYTEAFF.

The chain employs TRBV7-2 and TRBJ2-5. From germline, CDR1 is SGHTA and CDR2 FQGNSA. This CDR3 contains 15 residues. CDR3 sequence: CASSLVGPVAGTQYF.